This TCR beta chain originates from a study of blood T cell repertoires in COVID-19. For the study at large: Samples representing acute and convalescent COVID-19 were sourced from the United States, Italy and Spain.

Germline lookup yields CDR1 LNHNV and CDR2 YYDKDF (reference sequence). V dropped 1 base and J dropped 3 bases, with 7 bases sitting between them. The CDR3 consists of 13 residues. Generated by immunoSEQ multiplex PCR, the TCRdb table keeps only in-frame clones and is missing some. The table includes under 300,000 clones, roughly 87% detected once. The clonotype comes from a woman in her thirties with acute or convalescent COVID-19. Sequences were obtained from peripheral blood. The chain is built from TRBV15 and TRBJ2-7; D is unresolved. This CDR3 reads CATSRASDYEQYF. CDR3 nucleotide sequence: TGTGCCACCAGCAGAGCGTCAGACTACGAGCAGTACTTC.